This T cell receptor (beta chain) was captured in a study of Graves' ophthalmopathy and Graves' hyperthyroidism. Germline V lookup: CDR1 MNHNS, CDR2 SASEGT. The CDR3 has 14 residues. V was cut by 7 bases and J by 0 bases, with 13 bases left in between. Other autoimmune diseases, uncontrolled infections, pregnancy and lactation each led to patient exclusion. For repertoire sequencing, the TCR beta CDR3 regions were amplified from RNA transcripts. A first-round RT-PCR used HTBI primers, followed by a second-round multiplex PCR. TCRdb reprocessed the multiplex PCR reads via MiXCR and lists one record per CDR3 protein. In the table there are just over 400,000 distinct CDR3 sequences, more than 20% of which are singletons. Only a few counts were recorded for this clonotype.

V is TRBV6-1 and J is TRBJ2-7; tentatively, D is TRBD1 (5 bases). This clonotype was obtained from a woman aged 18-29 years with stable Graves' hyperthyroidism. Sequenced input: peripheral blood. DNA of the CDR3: TGTGCCAGCAAGGGGCGACAGCCCTCCTACGAGCAGTACTTC. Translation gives CASKGRQPSYEQYF.